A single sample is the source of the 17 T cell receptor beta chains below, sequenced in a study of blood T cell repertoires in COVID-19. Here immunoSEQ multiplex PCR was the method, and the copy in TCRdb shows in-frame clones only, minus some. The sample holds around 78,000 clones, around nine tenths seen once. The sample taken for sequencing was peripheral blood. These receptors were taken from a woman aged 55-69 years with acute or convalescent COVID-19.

The CDR3 bases are TGTGCCAGTAGTATAGATCGTCGCACTGAAGCTTTCTTT. It specifies CASSIDRRTEAFF. V gene TRBV19 combines with J gene TRBJ1-1; D is undetermined. The CDR3 totals 13 residues. The V and J ends lost 0 bases and 4 bases respectively, with 6 bases between them. Germline loops: CDR1 LNHDA, CDR2 SQIVND (reference sequence).

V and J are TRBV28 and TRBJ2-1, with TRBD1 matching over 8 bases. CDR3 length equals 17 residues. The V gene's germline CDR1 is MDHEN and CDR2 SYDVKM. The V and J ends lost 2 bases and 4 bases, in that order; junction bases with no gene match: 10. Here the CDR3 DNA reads TGTGCCAGCAGTTTACAATCCAGGGGGCTCCGGTACAATGAGCAGTTCTTC. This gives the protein CASSLQSRGLRYNEQFF.

CDR3 bases: TGTGCCAGCAGCTTCCAGGGGGCTATCGAGGAGCTGTTTTTT. Protein: CASSFQGAIEELFF. The chain joins TRBV5-4 to TRBJ2-2; 8 positions match TRBD1. V trimming: 2 bases; J trimming: 10 bases; junction bases outside the gene matches: 7. Germline V CDR1 and CDR2: SGHNT, YYREEE (reference sequence). The CDR3 consists of 14 residues. The full variable domain, in which reference TRBV5-4 and TRBJ2-2 provide the parts outside the CDR3, is ETGVTQSPTHLIKTRGQQVTLRCSSQSGHNTVSWYQQALGQGPQFIFQYYREEENGRGNFPPRFSGLQFPNYSSELNVNALELDDSALYLCASSFQGAIEELFFGEGSRLTVL.

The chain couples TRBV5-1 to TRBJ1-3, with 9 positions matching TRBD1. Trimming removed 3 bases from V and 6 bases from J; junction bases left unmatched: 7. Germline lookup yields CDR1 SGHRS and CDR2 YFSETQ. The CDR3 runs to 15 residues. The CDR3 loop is CASSSGTGLVNTIYF. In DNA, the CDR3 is TGCGCCAGCAGCTCAGGGACAGGGTTGGTAAACACCATATATTTT.

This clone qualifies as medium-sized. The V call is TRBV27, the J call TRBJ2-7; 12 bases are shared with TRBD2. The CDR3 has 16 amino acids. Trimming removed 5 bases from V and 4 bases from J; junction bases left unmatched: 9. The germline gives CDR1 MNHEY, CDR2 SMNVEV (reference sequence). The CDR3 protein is CASSADPGLAGYEQYF. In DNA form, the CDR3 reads TGTGCCAGCAGTGCTGATCCGGGACTAGCGGGTTACGAGCAGTACTTC.

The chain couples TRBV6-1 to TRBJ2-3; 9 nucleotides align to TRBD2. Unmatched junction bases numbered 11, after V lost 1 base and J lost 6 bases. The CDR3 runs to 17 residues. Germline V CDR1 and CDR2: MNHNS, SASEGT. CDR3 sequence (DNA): TGTGCCAGCAGTGAAGGGGTCCTAGCGGGGCCTGGCGATACGCAGTATTTT. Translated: CASSEGVLAGPGDTQYF.

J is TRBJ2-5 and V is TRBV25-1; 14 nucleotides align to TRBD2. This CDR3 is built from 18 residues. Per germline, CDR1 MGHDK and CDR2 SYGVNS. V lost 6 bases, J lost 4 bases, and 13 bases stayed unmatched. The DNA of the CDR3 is TGTGCCAGCAGGGCGACTAGCGGGGGGGCCCGTCGGCCAGAGACCCAGTACTTC. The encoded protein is CASRATSGGARRPETQYF.

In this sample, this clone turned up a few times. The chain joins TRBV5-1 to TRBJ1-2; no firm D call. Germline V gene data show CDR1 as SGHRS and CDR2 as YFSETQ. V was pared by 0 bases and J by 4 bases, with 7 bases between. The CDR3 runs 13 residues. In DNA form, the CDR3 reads TGCGCCAGCAGCTTGGCACAGAGCTATGGCTACACCTTC. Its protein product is CASSLAQSYGYTF.

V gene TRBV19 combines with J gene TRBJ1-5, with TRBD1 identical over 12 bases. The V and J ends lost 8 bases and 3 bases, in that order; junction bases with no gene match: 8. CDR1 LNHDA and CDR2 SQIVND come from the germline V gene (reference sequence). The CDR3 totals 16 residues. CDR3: CASVRDRGPVNQPQHF. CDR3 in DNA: TGTGCCAGTGTTCGGGACAGGGGGCCCGTCAATCAGCCCCAGCATTTT.

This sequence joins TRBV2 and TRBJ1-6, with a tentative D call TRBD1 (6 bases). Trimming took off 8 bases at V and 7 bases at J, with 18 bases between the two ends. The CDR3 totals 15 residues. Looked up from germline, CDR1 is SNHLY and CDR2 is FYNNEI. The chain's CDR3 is CASALAFRGNSPLHF. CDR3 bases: TGTGCCAGCGCCCTGGCTTTCAGGGGCAATTCACCCCTCCACTTT.

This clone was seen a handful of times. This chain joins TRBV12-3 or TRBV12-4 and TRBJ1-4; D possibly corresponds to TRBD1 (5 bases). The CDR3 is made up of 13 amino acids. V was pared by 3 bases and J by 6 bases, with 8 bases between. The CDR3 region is CASSFGAHEKLFF. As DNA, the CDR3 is TGTGCCAGCAGTTTTGGGGCTCATGAAAAACTGTTTTTT.

The CDR3 reads CASSQEGQGIGELFF. CDR3 nucleotide sequence: TGTGCCAGCAGCCAAGAAGGCCAGGGTATCGGGGAGCTGTTTTTT. This sequence joins TRBV4-2 and TRBJ2-2; possible D gene TRBD1, 5 bases. The CDR3 covers 15 residues. The V end was cut by 0 bases, the J end by 7 bases, with 12 bases between. Looked up from germline, CDR1 is LGHNA and CDR2 is YNFKEQ.

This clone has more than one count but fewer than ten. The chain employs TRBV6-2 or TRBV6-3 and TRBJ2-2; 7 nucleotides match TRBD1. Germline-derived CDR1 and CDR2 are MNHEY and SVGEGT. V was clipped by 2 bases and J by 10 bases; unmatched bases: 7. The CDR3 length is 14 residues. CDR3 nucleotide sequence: TGTGCCAGCAGTTACGGGACAGCCGCGTCGGAGCTGTTTTTT. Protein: CASSYGTAASELFF.

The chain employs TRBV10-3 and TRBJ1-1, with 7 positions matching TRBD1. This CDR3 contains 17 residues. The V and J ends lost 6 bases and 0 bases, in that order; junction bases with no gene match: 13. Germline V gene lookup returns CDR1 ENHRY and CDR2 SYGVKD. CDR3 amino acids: CAIRNRDSETLNTEAFF. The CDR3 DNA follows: TGTGCCATCAGGAACCGGGACAGCGAGACTTTGAACACTGAAGCTTTCTTT.

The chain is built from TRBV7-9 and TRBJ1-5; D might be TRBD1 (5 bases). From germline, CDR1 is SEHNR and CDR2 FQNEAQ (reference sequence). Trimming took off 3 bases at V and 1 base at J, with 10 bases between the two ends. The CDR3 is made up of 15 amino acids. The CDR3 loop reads CASSLGGESNQPQHF. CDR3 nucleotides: TGTGCCAGCAGCTTGGGGGGAGAGAGCAATCAGCCCCAGCATTTT.

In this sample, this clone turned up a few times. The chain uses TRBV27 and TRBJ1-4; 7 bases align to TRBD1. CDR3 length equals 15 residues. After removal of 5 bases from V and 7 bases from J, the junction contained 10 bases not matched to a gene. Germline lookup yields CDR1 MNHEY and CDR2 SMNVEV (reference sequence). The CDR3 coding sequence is TGTGCCAGCAGTCCCAACAGGGGTGGAGGTGAAAAACTGTTTTTT. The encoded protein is CASSPNRGGGEKLFF.

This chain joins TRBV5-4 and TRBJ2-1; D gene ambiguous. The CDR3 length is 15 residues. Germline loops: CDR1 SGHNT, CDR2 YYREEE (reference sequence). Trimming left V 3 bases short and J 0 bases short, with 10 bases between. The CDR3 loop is CASSSPSNSYNEQFF. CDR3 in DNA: TGTGCCAGCAGCTCGCCGAGCAACTCCTACAATGAGCAGTTCTTC.